This T cell receptor beta chain was recorded in a study of cytomegalovirus exposure and HLA in healthy donors. At the level of the study: Prior work identified around 110 million unique TCR beta sequences in around 170 million T cells.

About this clone: Its matching antigen is unknown. An end of the junction differs from the germline gene, which may be a read error. The same CDR3 can be traced to other DNA sequences in this sample.

General study findings and limits: As confirmed in vitro, a few CMV-associated chains were specific for CMV antigens. Reports credit the classifier with highly specific, highly sensitive diagnosis of cytomegalovirus status. It was taken for granted in presence/absence analyses that sequencing depth across donors was roughly uniform.

The study ran its PCR with 60 Vbeta and 13 Jbeta primers. Assay used: immunoSEQ multiplex PCR; TCRdb lists only in-frame clones, some missing. The table shows some 140,000 clones, with around 81% occurring only once. This CDR3 region has 14 residues. Germline CDR1 reads MRHNA; CDR2 reads SNTAGT. This rearrangement joins TRBV6-4 to TRBJ2-2; D might be TRBD1 (6 bases). Sequenced: PBMCs. The receptor was isolated from a woman aged 40 to 55 in good health and CMV-seropositive. CDR3 nucleotides: TGTGCCAGCAGACAGGGCCCGAACACCGGAGAGCTGTTTTTT. Translating gives CASRQGPNTGELFF.